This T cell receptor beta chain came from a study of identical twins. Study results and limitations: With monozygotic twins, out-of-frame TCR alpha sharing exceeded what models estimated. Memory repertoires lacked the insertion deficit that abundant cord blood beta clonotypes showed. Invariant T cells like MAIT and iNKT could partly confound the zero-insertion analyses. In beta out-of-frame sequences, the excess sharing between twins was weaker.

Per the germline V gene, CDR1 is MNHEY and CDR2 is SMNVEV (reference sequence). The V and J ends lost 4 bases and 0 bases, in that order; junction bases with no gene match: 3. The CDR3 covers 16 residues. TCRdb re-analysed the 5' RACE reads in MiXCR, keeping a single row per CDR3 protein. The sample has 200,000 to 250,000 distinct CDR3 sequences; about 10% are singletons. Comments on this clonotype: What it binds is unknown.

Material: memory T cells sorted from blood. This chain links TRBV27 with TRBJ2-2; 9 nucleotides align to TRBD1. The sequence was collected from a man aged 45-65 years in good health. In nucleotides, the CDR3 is TGTGCCAGCAGTTATACAGGGGGCTCGAACACCGGGGAGCTGTTTTTT. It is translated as CASSYTGGSNTGELFF.